The TCR beta chain under discussion was sequenced for a study of T cell changes during pregnancy in multiple sclerosis. Germline V gene data show CDR1 as MGHRA and CDR2 as YSYEKL. Trimming left V 1 base short and J 4 bases short, with 11 bases between. The CDR3 has 14 residues. Profiling relied on immunoSEQ multiplex PCR, and the TCRdb table lists in-frame clones only, not all of them. The repertoire holds about 62,000 clones, with approximately 92% as singletons. The sequence came from a female donor in good health, enrolled as a control in a pregnancy study. The rearrangement uses TRBV4-1 and TRBJ2-7; D might be TRBD1 (5 bases). Sequenced material: peripheral blood, taken in the second trimester of pregnancy. CDR3 DNA: TGCGCCAGCAGCCAAGTGGTAGGGGTATACGAGCAGTACTTC. This gives the protein CASSQVVGVYEQYF.